This TCR beta chain was found in a study of control samples from healthy donors and cancer patients. Assay: immunoSEQ multiplex PCR; the TCRdb copy retains only in-frame clones and omits some. In the table there are around 50,000 clones, approximately 95% of which are singletons. The ends were cut back, 0 bases at V and 3 bases at J, with 13 bases in the middle. Looked up from germline, CDR1 is SGHRS and CDR2 is YFSETQ. CDR3 size: 15 residues. The chain has TRBV5-1 and TRBJ2-7; the D gene is possibly TRBD1 (6 bases). Sequenced material: blood. This TCR derives from a woman aged 25-40 years in good health. In DNA form, the CDR3 reads TGCGCCAGCAGCTTGGTCCCGGACAGTGGCTACGAGCAGTACTTC. It codes for CASSLVPDSGYEQYF.